This TCR beta chain was captured by sequencing in a study of T cells of healthy individuals. TCRdb re-called the 5' RACE reads with MiXCR, one entry per CDR3 protein. In the table there are tens of thousands of distinct CDR3 sequences, about 4.2% of which are singletons. This CDR3 has 15 amino acids. Trimming pared 6 bases from V and 1 base from J, leaving 15 bases between. This clonotype was seen repeatedly, ten times or more. The V gene is TRBV12-3 or TRBV12-4, the J gene TRBJ1-1; tentatively, D is TRBD1 (5 bases). The clonotype was recovered from a human donor in good health. The CDR3 nucleotides are TGTGCCAGCAGCACCACTGGACAAAAGAACACTGAAGCTTTCTTT. It translates to CASSTTGQKNTEAFF.